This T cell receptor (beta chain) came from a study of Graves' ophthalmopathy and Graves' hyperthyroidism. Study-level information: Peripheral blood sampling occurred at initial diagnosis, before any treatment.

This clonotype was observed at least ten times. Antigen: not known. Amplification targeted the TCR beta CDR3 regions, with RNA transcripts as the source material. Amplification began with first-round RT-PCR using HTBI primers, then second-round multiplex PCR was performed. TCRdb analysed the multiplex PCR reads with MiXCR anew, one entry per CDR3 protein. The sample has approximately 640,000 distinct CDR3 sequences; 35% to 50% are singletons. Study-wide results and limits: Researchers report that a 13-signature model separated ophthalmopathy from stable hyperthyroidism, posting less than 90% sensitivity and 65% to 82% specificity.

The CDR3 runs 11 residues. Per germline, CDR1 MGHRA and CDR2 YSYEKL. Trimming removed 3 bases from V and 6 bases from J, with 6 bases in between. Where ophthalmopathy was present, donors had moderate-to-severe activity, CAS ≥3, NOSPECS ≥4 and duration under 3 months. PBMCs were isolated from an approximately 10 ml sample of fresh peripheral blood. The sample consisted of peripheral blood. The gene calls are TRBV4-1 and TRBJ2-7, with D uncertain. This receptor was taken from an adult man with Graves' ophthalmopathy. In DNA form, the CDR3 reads TGCGCCAGCAGCCATAGTGGCGAGCAGTACTTC. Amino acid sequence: CASSHSGEQYF.